These 20 T cell receptor beta chains originate from one sample sequenced in a study of cytotoxic CD8 clonotypes in ibrutinib-treated CLL. Here immunoSEQ multiplex PCR was the method, and the copy in TCRdb shows in-frame clones only, minus some. Among 110,000 to 150,000 clones listed, 76% were seen once. The source material was PBMCs, sampled after 24 months of ibrutinib treatment. The receptors originated from a human donor with chronic lymphocytic leukemia.

This clone was seen only once. The V gene is TRBV9, the J gene TRBJ2-3, with D possibly being TRBD1 (6 bases). CDR3 length equals 11 residues. With 4 bases removed from V and 10 bases from J, the gap between germline ends came to 10 bases. Germline lookup yields CDR1 SGDLS and CDR2 YYNGEE. CDR3 sequence (DNA): TGTGCCAGCAGCCGAAAGGGGGCGCAGTATTTT. Translation gives CASSRKGAQYF.

The chain recombines TRBV2 with TRBJ2-7; the match to TRBD2 covers 16 bases. Per germline, CDR1 SNHLY and CDR2 FYNNEI. CDR3 length equals 15 residues. The CDR3 reads CAGGTGTSGRDEQYF. CDR3 DNA: TGTGCAGGTGGGACCGGGACTAGCGGGAGGGATGAGCAGTACTTC.

J is TRBJ2-7 and V is TRBV28; TRBD1 matches at 8 bases. V lost 3 bases and J lost 5; bases outside the gene matches: 6. Germline V gene lookup returns CDR1 MDHEN and CDR2 SYDVKM. This CDR3 comprises 14 residues. CDR3 in DNA: TGTGCCAGCAGTTTTGGGCAGGGGGCCCACGAGCAGTACTTC. It encodes CASSFGQGAHEQYF. Drawing the rest from reference TRBV28 and TRBJ2-7, the complete variable domain is DVKVTQSSRYLVKRTGEKVFLECVQDMDHENMFWYRQDPGLGLRLIYFSYDVKMKEKGDIPEGYSVSREKKERFSLILESASTNQTSMYLCASSFGQGAHEQYFGPGTRLTVT.

This rearrangement joins TRBV5-1 to TRBJ2-7; a weak D match, TRBD2 (6 bases). V dropped 4 bases and J dropped 1 base, with 12 bases sitting between them. Germline V gene lookup returns CDR1 SGHRS and CDR2 YFSETQ. The CDR3 consists of 14 residues. This CDR3 is CASSPTSPSYEQYF. CDR3 DNA sequence: TGCGCCAGCAGCCCCACTAGCCCTTCCTACGAGCAGTACTTC.

The rearrangement joins TRBV11-3 to TRBJ2-5; the match to TRBD1 covers 8 bases. This CDR3 has 15 amino acids. Germline CDR1 is SGHNT and CDR2 is YENEEA. V was pared by 5 bases and J by 1 base, with 6 bases of the junction left unmatched. CDR3 sequence reads: CASSRSGTGQETQYF. The DNA of the CDR3 is TGTGCCAGCAGCCGATCTGGGACAGGCCAAGAGACCCAGTACTTC.

In this sample, this clone turned up once. The chain links TRBV4-3 to TRBJ2-1; TRBD2 agrees at 10 bases. Germline CDR1 and CDR2: LGHNA and YSLEER. The V and J ends lost 4 bases and 6 bases, in that order; junction bases with no gene match: 15. The CDR3 length is 18 residues. The CDR3 region is CASSPEVGLAGGRNEQFF. In nucleotides, the CDR3 is TGCGCCAGCAGCCCGGAAGTGGGGTTAGCGGGGGGCCGCAATGAGCAGTTCTTC.

The chain joins TRBV5-1 to TRBJ2-5; the match to TRBD2 covers 11 bases. Trimming at V came to 4 bases and at J to 5 bases, leaving 4 bases not matched to a gene. The germline V gene encodes CDR1 SGHRS and CDR2 YFSETQ. This CDR3 region has 14 residues. As DNA, the CDR3 is TGCGCCAGCAGCACTAGCGGGGGTTACGAGACCCAGTACTTC. This encodes CASSTSGGYETQYF.

The chain joins TRBV7-8 to TRBJ2-3; D remains unclear. V was pared by 5 bases and J by 4 bases, with 7 bases between. CDR1 is SGHVS and CDR2 is FQNEAQ in the germline V gene. This CDR3 comprises 12 residues. Here the CDR3 reads CASSPTADTQYF. The CDR3 region has the DNA TGTGCCAGCAGCCCCACCGCAGATACGCAGTATTTT.

This clone was detected only a few times. CDR3 sequence reads: CAWSAGTYNSPLHF. The CDR3 bases are TGTGCCTGGAGTGCCGGGACCTATAATTCACCCCTCCACTTT. J is TRBJ1-6 and V is TRBV30; D gene uncertain. Trimming took 1 base from V and 2 from J, leaving 6 bases between them. There are 14 residues in the CDR3. CDR1 is GTSNPN and CDR2 is SVGIG in the germline V gene (reference sequence).

The J gene is TRBJ2-7, the V gene TRBV7-2; D perhaps matches TRBD2 (5 bases). V was shortened by 1 base and J by 6 bases, with 10 bases between the two germline ends. The CDR3 runs 13 residues. Germline loops: CDR1 SGHTA, CDR2 FQGNSA. This chain's CDR3 is CASSLVRGFEQYF. The DNA for the CDR3 is TGTGCCAGCAGCTTAGTGCGCGGGTTCGAGCAGTACTTC.

V gene TRBV2 combines with J gene TRBJ1-6, with D tentatively TRBD1 (6 bases). V shed 7 bases and J shed 7 bases, with 23 bases lying between them. In germline, CDR1 is SNHLY, CDR2 FYNNEI. This CDR3 has 17 amino acids. The CDR3 protein is CASTRGGRPTRNSPLHF. The CDR3 region has the DNA TGTGCCAGCACCCGTGGGGGCAGGCCCACAAGGAATTCACCCCTCCACTTT.

The chain carries TRBV6-1 and TRBJ2-7, with D possibly matching TRBD1 (5 bases). Trimming removed 1 base from V and 5 bases from J, with 12 bases in between. Germline CDR1 is MNHNS and CDR2 is SASEGT. This CDR3 comprises 14 residues. Here the CDR3 DNA reads TGTGCCAGCAGTGAAGTGGGGCAGGGCCACGAGCAGTACTTC. Its translation is CASSEVGQGHEQYF.

The chain is built from TRBV15 and TRBJ2-1, with D perhaps TRBD2 (6 bases). The germline CDR1 and CDR2 sequences are LNHNV and YYDKDF (reference sequence). Trimming stripped 5 bases from V and 8 bases from J, with 19 bases between. CDR3 length: 15 amino acids. This CDR3 is CATSPRTRSGDEQFF. The CDR3 nucleotides read TGTGCCACCAGCCCCCGGACCCGGTCGGGGGATGAGCAGTTCTTC.

The V gene is TRBV28, the J gene TRBJ2-7; TRBD2 matches at 11 bases. From germline, CDR1 is MDHEN and CDR2 SYDVKM. After removal of 5 bases from V and 4 bases from J, the junction contained 7 bases not matched to a gene. The CDR3 has 15 amino acids. DNA for the CDR3: TGTGCCAGCAGTCCCATCCTAGCGGGAGGTTACGAGCAGTACTTC. Amino acids: CASSPILAGGYEQYF.

This clone was recorded only once. The rearrangement joins TRBV7-9 to TRBJ2-1; D may correspond to TRBD1 or TRBD2 (5 bases each). Trimming cost V 5 bases and J 0 bases, with 11 bases left between them. This CDR3 has 15 residues. Germline V gene lookup returns CDR1 SEHNR and CDR2 FQNEAQ (reference sequence). CDR3 DNA: TGTGCCAGCAGCAGGGACCGCAGCTCCTACAATGAGCAGTTCTTC. As protein: CASSRDRSSYNEQFF.

The chain employs TRBV29-1 and TRBJ2-3, with 8 bases fitting TRBD1. Per the germline V gene, CDR1 is SQVTM and CDR2 is ANQGSEA. The CDR3 loop spans 22 amino acids. V lost 4 bases, J lost 4 bases, and 31 bases stayed unmatched. In nucleotides, the CDR3 is TGCAGCGTTGGTGGCGGACAGGGCGTCTACCACACCGCCAAGGAGCCCCCAGATACGCAGTATTTT. It encodes CSVGGGQGVYHTAKEPPDTQYF.

This clone was seen more than once but under ten times. The gene calls are TRBV5-6 and TRBJ2-4, with TRBD1 matching over 7 bases. The CDR3 has 15 residues. The junction had 8 bases not matched to a gene; V was cut back by 6 bases and J by 2 bases. Germline assignment: CDR1 SGHDT and CDR2 YYEEEE. CDR3 amino acids: CASNKGQPTKNIQYF. CDR3 in DNA: TGTGCCAGCAACAAGGGACAGCCCACCAAAAACATTCAGTACTTC.

About this clone: Possible read error: a much larger clone is one base away. The chain couples TRBV7-3 to TRBJ2-3; a weak D match, TRBD2 (7 bases). Germline lookup yields CDR1 SGHTA and CDR2 FQGTGA. This CDR3 has 15 residues. The V and J ends lost 2 bases and 1 base respectively, with 10 bases between them. CDR3 residues: CASSLRGAGTDTQYF. The DNA of the CDR3 is TGTGCCAGCAGCTTACGGGGGGCCGGCACAGATACGCAGTATTTT. Variable domain in full (rest from reference TRBV7-3 and TRBJ2-3): GAGVSQTPSNKVTEKGKYVELRCDPISGHTALYWYRQSLGQGPEFLIYFQGTGAADDSGLPNDRFFAVRPEGSVSTLKIQRTERGDSAVYLCASSLRGAGTDTQYFGPGTRLTVL.

The J gene is TRBJ1-2, the V gene TRBV27; D remains ambiguous. The germline V gene has CDR1 MNHEY and CDR2 SMNVEV (reference sequence). V was pared by 0 bases and J by 2 bases, with 7 bases between. This CDR3 comprises 14 residues. Here the CDR3 reads CASSLSSGNYGYTF. The CDR3 DNA reads TGTGCCAGCAGTTTATCTTCCGGGAACTATGGCTACACCTTC.

The CDR3 DNA reads TGTGCCTGGGGGGGACCGAATGAAAAACTGTTTTTT. Its protein is CAWGGPNEKLFF. This chain connects TRBV30 to TRBJ1-4, with a weak D call TRBD1 (5 bases). The CDR3 has 12 amino acids. V lost 5 bases to trimming and J lost 5 bases, with 9 bases between them. CDR1 GTSNPN and CDR2 SVGIG come from the germline V gene (reference sequence).